These 31 T cell receptor beta chains came from one sample sequenced in a study of OX40 agonist ivuxolimab in advanced cancers. This table comes from immunoSEQ multiplex PCR, and its TCRdb copy is limited to in-frame clones, with some not included. Of some 150,000 clones listed, 75% to 95% were seen once; the top ten hold about 1.1%. The sequences come from CD4+ or CD8+ T cells sorted from blood, collected in a trial of the OX40 agonist ivuxolimab. The receptors shown here come from an adult with an advanced solid tumor such as melanoma, head and neck, liver or kidney cancer.

The chain joins TRBV5-1 to TRBJ1-2; D is uncertain. This CDR3 has 13 residues. V gave up 4 bases and J gave up 5 bases, with 12 bases separating them. CDR1 SGHRS and CDR2 YFSETQ come from the germline V gene. In nucleotides, the CDR3 is TGCGCCAGCAGCGAGGGTAGACGGTATGGCTACACCTTC. Residues: CASSEGRRYGYTF. Full variable domain (outside the CDR3, taken from reference TRBV5-1 and TRBJ1-2): KAGVTQTPRYLIKTRGQQVTLSCSPISGHRSVSWYQQTPGQGLQFLFEYFSETQRNKGNFPGRFSGRQFSNSRSEMNVSTLELGDSALYLCASSEGRRYGYTFGSGTRLTVV.

The rearrangement links TRBV6-1 to TRBJ2-7; 11 bases line up with TRBD2. This CDR3 has 15 residues. Germline CDR1 MNHNS, CDR2 SASEGT. V was pared by 5 bases and J by 0 bases, with 3 bases of the junction left unmatched. CDR3 protein: CASSFTSGSSYEQYF. CDR3 DNA: TGTGCCAGCAGTTTTACTAGCGGGAGCTCCTACGAGCAGTACTTC.

This rearrangement joins TRBV30 to TRBJ1-2, with 9 nucleotides matching TRBD1. The V gene's germline CDR1 is GTSNPN and CDR2 SVGIG (reference sequence). This CDR3 region has 14 residues. J was trimmed by 2 bases and V by 6 bases; bases with no gene match: 7. For the CDR3, the DNA is TGTGCCTGCGACAGGGGGATGGCCAACTATGGCTACACCTTC. Translating it yields CACDRGMANYGYTF.

The rearrangement joins TRBV27 to TRBJ1-2; TRBD1 aligns across 8 bases. V shed 4 bases, J shed 4 bases, and the junction held 11 bases outside the gene matches. Looked up from germline, CDR1 is MNHEY and CDR2 is SMNVEV (reference sequence). The CDR3 runs to 16 residues. CDR3 nucleotide sequence: TGTGCCAGCAGTTCTCCAGGGGGCAAAAGGGGCTATGGCTACACCTTC. It translates to CASSSPGGKRGYGYTF.

The rearrangement links TRBV7-2 to TRBJ2-1; 11 bases align to TRBD2. CDR3 length: 15 residues. Looked up from germline, CDR1 is SGHTA and CDR2 is FQGNSA. Losses at the gene ends were 3 bases for V and 5 bases for J; bases not matched to a gene: 3. DNA for the CDR3: TGTGCCAGCAGCTTCGGGACTAGCGGTCACAATGAGCAGTTCTTC. Residues: CASSFGTSGHNEQFF.

This chain joins TRBV29-1 and TRBJ1-1; TRBD1 aligns across 8 bases. V was clipped by 1 base and J by 4 bases; unmatched bases: 2. Germline V gene sequence: CDR1 SQVTM, CDR2 ANQGSEA. This CDR3 region has 13 residues. The CDR3 nucleotides read TGCAGCGTTGAAGGAACAGGGGGCACTGAAGCTTTCTTT. This codes for CSVEGTGGTEAFF. Combining the CDR3 with reference TRBV29-1 and TRBJ1-1 gives the whole variable domain SAVISQKPSRDICQRGTSLTIQCQVDSQVTMMFWYRQQPGQSLTLIATANQGSEATYESGFVIDKFPISRPNLTFSTLTVSNMSPEDSSIYLCSVEGTGGTEAFFGQGTRLTVV.

The chain couples TRBV18 to TRBJ2-2; D may be TRBD1 (6 bases). CDR3 length equals 15 residues. Per germline, CDR1 KGHSH and CDR2 LQKENI. The ends were cut back, 3 bases at V and 4 bases at J, with 12 bases in the middle. In DNA, the CDR3 is TGTGCCAGCTCACCCCAACAGGGTTCCACCGGGGAGCTGTTTTTT. Protein sequence: CASSPQQGSTGELFF.

This clone was counted only a few times. V gene TRBV10-2 combines with J gene TRBJ1-1, with 8 positions matching TRBD1. CDR1 is WSHSY, CDR2 SAAADI, per germline. J lost 1 base, V lost 6 bases, and 1 base had no gene match. The CDR3 loop spans 13 amino acids. The CDR3 DNA reads TGCGCCAGCAGCGGACAGGGGAACACTGAAGCTTTCTTT. Amino acid sequence: CASSGQGNTEAFF.

The chain joins TRBV18 to TRBJ1-5; 11 bases fit TRBD1. V shed 6 bases and J 10 bases; nucleotides not matched to a gene: 8. The CDR3 length is 14 residues. Germline lookup yields CDR1 KGHSH and CDR2 LQKENI. The CDR3 DNA sequence: TGTGCCAGCTCTACTAGGACAGGGGGCTATCCCCAGCATTTT. Protein sequence: CASSTRTGGYPQHF.

This clone appeared once. The rearrangement uses TRBV12-5 and TRBJ1-2; D unresolved. Germline-derived CDR1 and CDR2 are LGHNT and FRNRAP. The CDR3 loop spans 15 amino acids. The V end lost 4 bases, the J end lost 2 bases, and 14 bases lay between the germline ends. DNA for the CDR3: TGTGCTAGTGGTTCCGGTGGTACAAGCAACTATGGCTACACCTTC. This gives the protein CASGSGGTSNYGYTF.

CDR3 in DNA: TGTGCCAGCAGCTTGGCTGGGCAGGGATACATTCAGTACTTC. Translation gives CASSLAGQGYIQYF. The chain employs TRBV5-4 and TRBJ2-4, with D maybe TRBD1 (5 bases). CDR1 and CDR2 (germline): SGHNT, YYREEE (reference sequence). Trimming took off 0 bases at V and 8 bases at J, with 12 bases between the two ends. This CDR3 is built from 14 residues.

This clone was detected once. The CDR3 DNA reads as TGCGCCAGCACCTTCGATCAAGAGACCCAGTACTTC. Its protein is CASTFDQETQYF. The chain carries TRBV5-1 and TRBJ2-5; D remains unclear. The CDR3 is made up of 12 amino acids. Germline V gives CDR1 SGHRS, CDR2 YFSETQ. The V end lost 6 bases, the J end lost 2 bases, and 8 bases lay between the germline ends.

The rearrangement joins TRBV6-4 to TRBJ2-1; the D gene is possibly TRBD2 (6 bases). Per germline, CDR1 MRHNA and CDR2 SNTAGT. CDR3 length equals 15 residues. V lost 0 bases and J 6 bases, leaving 12 bases between the germline ends. CDR3 sequence (DNA): TGTGCCAGCAGTGACTCTGATAGCGGAATCAATGAGCAGTTCTTC. As protein: CASSDSDSGINEQFF.

This clone was detected a few times. The chain uses TRBV19 and TRBJ1-5, with D possibly being TRBD1 (6 bases). V lost 3 bases to trimming and J lost 7 bases, with 13 bases between them. CDR1 is LNHDA and CDR2 is SQIVND in the germline V gene (reference sequence). The length of the CDR3 is 14 residues. Here the CDR3 DNA reads TGTGCCAGTAGTATGGGCGGGGGCGGCCAGCCCCAGCATTTT. It specifies CASSMGGGGQPQHF.

The genes are TRBV19 and TRBJ2-5; 8 bases map to TRBD1. Trimming took 1 base from V and 1 from J; bases not matched to a gene: 5. The CDR3 is made up of 16 amino acids. The germline CDR1 and CDR2 sequences are LNHDA and SQIVND (reference sequence). The CDR3 nucleotides read TGTGCCAGTAGTATAGCAGGGGGCTATCCCCAAGAGACCCAGTACTTC. Translated: CASSIAGGYPQETQYF.

The chain combines TRBV11-2 with TRBJ1-3; 7 nucleotides align to TRBD1. Trimming took 5 bases from V and 4 from J; bases not matched to a gene: 5. From germline, CDR1 is SGHAT and CDR2 FQNNGV. The CDR3 totals 14 residues. CDR3 sequence reads: CASSADRSGNTIYF. Here the CDR3 DNA reads TGTGCCAGCAGCGCGGACAGGTCCGGAAACACCATATATTTT.

The CDR3 region has the DNA TGTGCCAGCAGCTTCGGGGTTTCGGGGGCCAACGTCCTGACTTTC. Amino acid sequence: CASSFGVSGANVLTF. This chain joins TRBV5-4 and TRBJ2-6; a weak D match, TRBD2 (5 bases). With 2 bases removed from V and 4 bases from J, the gap between germline ends came to 10 bases. The CDR3 runs 15 residues. Germline V lookup: CDR1 SGHNT, CDR2 YYREEE (reference sequence).

The chain combines TRBV7-3 with TRBJ2-1, with 10 bases aligning to TRBD2. The CDR3 loop spans 13 amino acids. Trimming took 8 bases from V and 6 from J; bases not matched to a gene: 4. The germline gives CDR1 SGHTA, CDR2 FQGTGA. The CDR3 is CASGASGSNEQFF. The CDR3, as DNA: TGTGCCAGCGGAGCTAGCGGGAGCAATGAGCAGTTCTTC. Based on the CDR3 plus reference TRBV7-3 and TRBJ2-1, the full variable domain is GAGVSQTPSNKVTEKGKYVELRCDPISGHTALYWYRQSLGQGPEFLIYFQGTGAADDSGLPNDRFFAVRPEGSVSTLKIQRTERGDSAVYLCASGASGSNEQFFGPGTRLTVL.

J is TRBJ2-7 and V is TRBV6-6; a weak D match, TRBD2 (5 bases). The CDR3 spans 12 residues. The ends were cut back, 5 bases at V and 5 bases at J, with 10 bases in the middle. The germline V gene has CDR1 MNHNY and CDR2 SVGAGI (reference sequence). The CDR3 bases are TGTGCCAGCAGTCCGGGGATCAACGAGCAGTACTTC. Amino acid sequence: CASSPGINEQYF.

The chain recombines TRBV7-6 with TRBJ2-2; D ambiguous. CDR1 and CDR2 from the germline V gene are SGHVS and FNYEAQ. CDR3 length: 17 amino acids. Trimming left V 0 bases short and J 4 bases short, with 15 bases between. The CDR3 DNA reads TGTGCCAGCAGCTTAGCGGGTCGGAGTTCGACCACCGGGGAGCTGTTTTTT. Its protein product is CASSLAGRSSTTGELFF.

The chain links TRBV4-3 to TRBJ1-2, with TRBD1 matching over 7 bases. The CDR3 length is 15 residues. Germline V gives CDR1 LGHNA, CDR2 YSLEER. Trimming removed 1 base from V and 8 bases from J; junction bases left unmatched: 10. DNA for the CDR3: TGCGCCAGCAGCCAAGGGTGGGCCCAGGGGGGAGGCTACACCTTC. Encoded protein: CASSQGWAQGGGYTF.

This clone was counted once. The chain couples TRBV12-5 to TRBJ1-1; TRBD1 might be the D (5 bases). CDR3 size: 15 residues. Germline values: CDR1 LGHNT, CDR2 FRNRAP. V shed 4 bases and J shed 5 bases, with 17 bases lying between them. The CDR3 sequence: CASGSTPGLWTEAFF. The CDR3 coding sequence is TGTGCTAGTGGTTCCACCCCGGGACTCTGGACTGAAGCTTTCTTT.

A few counts support this clone. The chain has TRBV9 and TRBJ1-2; 7 bases align to TRBD1. CDR1 is SGDLS and CDR2 is YYNGEE in the germline V gene. The CDR3 loop spans 16 amino acids. The junction had 8 bases not matched to a gene; V was cut back by 1 base and J by 2 bases. The CDR3 coding sequence is TGTGCCAGCAGCGTATCCGGCCTACAGGGGAACTATGGCTACACCTTC. The encoded protein is CASSVSGLQGNYGYTF.

This rearrangement joins TRBV7-8 to TRBJ1-1; D remains ambiguous. Germline V CDR1 and CDR2: SGHVS, FQNEAQ. The V gene lost 3 bases and the J gene lost 1 base, with 6 bases spanning the gap. This CDR3 comprises 13 residues. CDR3 bases: TGTGCCAGCAGCTTCGAACCGAACACTGAAGCTTTCTTT. It translates to CASSFEPNTEAFF.

The chain couples TRBV10-3 to TRBJ1-6, with 8 bases fitting TRBD1. J gave up 13 bases and V 0 bases, and 8 bases lay outside the gene matches. CDR1 is ENHRY, CDR2 SYGVKD, per germline. The CDR3 extends over 15 amino acids. The DNA of the CDR3 is TGTGCCATCAGTGAGTCTGGGCAGGGGGCCGGTCCCCTCCACTTT. Translating it yields CAISESGQGAGPLHF.

The chain uses TRBV25-1 and TRBJ2-7; D uncertain. The CDR3 loop spans 11 amino acids. Deletions cut 4 bases from V and 5 bases from J, with 6 bases between. The germline gives CDR1 MGHDK, CDR2 SYGVNS. The DNA for the CDR3 is TGTGCCAGCAGTGGGCGTGACGAGCAGTACTTC. Its protein product is CASSGRDEQYF.

The chain couples TRBV11-3 to TRBJ2-7; TRBD1 might be the D (6 bases). The CDR3 contains 16 residues. Trimming removed 5 bases from V and 3 bases from J, with 20 bases in between. The germline CDR1 and CDR2 sequences are SGHNT and YENEEA. The CDR3 nucleotides read TGTGCCAGCAGCCCACCGGGGACAAACCCGTTCTACGAGCAGTACTTC. Its protein is CASSPPGTNPFYEQYF.

The count of this clone is one. The chain is built from TRBV2 and TRBJ1-1; D is perhaps TRBD1 (6 bases). The V end was cut by 8 bases, the J end by 5 bases, with 12 bases between. The germline CDR1 and CDR2 sequences are SNHLY and FYNNEI. This CDR3 contains 12 residues. This CDR3 is CASGGGDTEAFF. For the CDR3, the DNA is TGTGCCAGCGGGGGGGGCGATACTGAAGCTTTCTTT.

This clone was counted once. The chain carries TRBV6-1 and TRBJ2-1; D is undetermined. The CDR3 spans 12 residues. The ends were cut back, 5 bases at V and 8 bases at J, with 10 bases in the middle. CDR1 is MNHNS, CDR2 SASEGT, per germline. This CDR3 is CASSRKADEQFF. In nucleotides, the CDR3 is TGTGCCAGCAGTCGAAAGGCGGATGAGCAGTTCTTC.

This clone was counted a single time. The chain carries TRBV4-2 and TRBJ2-7, with D tentatively TRBD2 (6 bases). Germline V gene data show CDR1 as LGHNA and CDR2 as YNFKEQ. Deletions cut 2 bases from V and 0 bases from J, with 14 bases between. CDR3 length equals 16 residues. CDR3 nucleotide sequence: TGTGCCAGCAGCCAAAGGGGAGGCTTCGGCTCCTACGAGCAGTACTTC. Translated, it gives CASSQRGGFGSYEQYF.

This clone was seen just once. The gene calls are TRBV19 and TRBJ2-2; 8 bases map to TRBD2. The CDR3 consists of 16 residues. V lost 6 bases to trimming and J lost 8 bases; unmatched junction nucleotides: 14. Germline V gene data show CDR1 as LNHDA and CDR2 as SQIVND (reference sequence). CDR3 amino acids: CASSQGSRAGGGELFF. As DNA, the CDR3 is TGTGCCAGTAGCCAAGGGTCCCGGGCGGGAGGAGGGGAGCTGTTTTTT.